This T cell receptor (beta chain) was recorded in a study of blood T cell repertoires in COVID-19. The wider study: The United States, Italy and Spain were the sources of the acute and convalescent COVID-19 samples. In each case, the material was cDNA or gDNA derived from T cells, B-cell-depleted T cells, or PBMCs.

The germline CDR1 and CDR2 sequences are MNHEY and SVGEGT. V lost 3 bases and J lost 11, with 10 bases in between. The CDR3 is 11 amino acids. Profiled with immunoSEQ multiplex PCR; TCRdb holds only in-frame clones, not every one. The sample lists roughly 410,000 clones, about 89% occurring once. The source material was peripheral blood. The rearrangement joins TRBV6-2 or TRBV6-3 to TRBJ1-2, with unresolved D. The origin of this receptor is a woman aged 60-70 years with COVID-19, enrolled during active disease. In nucleotides, the CDR3 is TGTGCCAGCAGTTATTACGGGAGTTACACCTTC. Its translation: CASSYYGSYTF.